This T cell receptor (beta chain) was observed in a study of response to subunit inactivated influenza vaccine. In germline, CDR1 is SEHNR, CDR2 FQNEAQ (reference sequence). After removal of 4 bases from V and 3 bases from J, the junction contained 8 bases not matched to a gene. This CDR3 has 17 amino acids. From the RT-PCR reads, TCRdb called clonotypes with MiXCR, one entry per CDR3 protein. The sample has roughly 160,000 distinct CDR3 sequences, about 10% seen once. This specimen was CD8+ T cells sorted from PBMCs, taken less than 25 months after vaccination. The chain combines TRBV7-9 with TRBJ2-7; TRBD2 matches 14 bases. This sequence was found in a man between 50 and 75 years old who received an inactivated influenza vaccine. CDR3 in DNA: TGTGCCAGCAGCTCGCCGGGACTAGCGGGAGTAGTCTACGAGCAGTACTTC. Protein: CASSSPGLAGVVYEQYF.